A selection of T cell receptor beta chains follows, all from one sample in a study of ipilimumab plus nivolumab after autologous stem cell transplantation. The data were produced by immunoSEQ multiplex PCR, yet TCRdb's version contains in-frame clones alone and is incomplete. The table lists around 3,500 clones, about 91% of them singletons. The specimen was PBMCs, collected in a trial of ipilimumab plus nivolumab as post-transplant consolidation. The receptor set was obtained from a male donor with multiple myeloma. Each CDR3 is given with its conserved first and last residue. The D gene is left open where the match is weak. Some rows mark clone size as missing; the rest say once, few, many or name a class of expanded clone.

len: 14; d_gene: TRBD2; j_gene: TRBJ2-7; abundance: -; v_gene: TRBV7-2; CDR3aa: CASSLSGRTHEQYF; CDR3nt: TGTGCCAGCAGCCTTAGCGGGAGGACCCACGAGCAGTACTTC
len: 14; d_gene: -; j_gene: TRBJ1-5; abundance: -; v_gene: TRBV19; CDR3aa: CASSISGDSQPQHF; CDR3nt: TGTGCCAGTAGTATATCAGGGGATAGTCAGCCCCAGCATTTT
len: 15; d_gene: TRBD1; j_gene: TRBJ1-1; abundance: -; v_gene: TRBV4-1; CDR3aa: CASSPGRQGVAEAFF; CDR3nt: TGCGCCAGCAGCCCAGGCCGACAGGGAGTTGCTGAAGCTTTCTTT
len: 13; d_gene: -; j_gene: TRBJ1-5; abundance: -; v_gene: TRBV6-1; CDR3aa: CATHPTGNQPQHF; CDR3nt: TGTGCCACCCACCCGACGGGGAATCAGCCCCAGCATTTT
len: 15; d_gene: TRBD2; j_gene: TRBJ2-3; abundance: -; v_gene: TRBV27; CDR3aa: CASRSGLAHTDTQYF; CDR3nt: TGTGCCAGCAGAAGCGGACTAGCCCACACAGATACGCAGTATTTT
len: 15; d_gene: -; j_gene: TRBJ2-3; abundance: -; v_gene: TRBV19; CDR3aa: CASSMAGQSTDTQYF; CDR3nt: TGTGCCAGTAGTATGGCCGGGCAGTCCACAGATACGCAGTATTTT
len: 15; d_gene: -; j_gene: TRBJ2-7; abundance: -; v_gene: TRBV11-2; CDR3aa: CASRPAGATSYEQYF; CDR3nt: TGTGCCAGCAGACCCGCAGGGGCCACGTCCTACGAGCAGTACTTC
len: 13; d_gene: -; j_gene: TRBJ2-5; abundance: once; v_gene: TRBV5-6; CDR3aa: CASSQDSQETQYF; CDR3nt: TGTGCCAGCAGCCAGGACAGCCAAGAGACCCAGTACTTC
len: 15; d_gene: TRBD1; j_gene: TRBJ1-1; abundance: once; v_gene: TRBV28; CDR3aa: CATKRGTGLNTEAFF; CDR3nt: TGTGCCACAAAAAGGGGGACAGGGCTGAACACTGAAGCTTTCTTT
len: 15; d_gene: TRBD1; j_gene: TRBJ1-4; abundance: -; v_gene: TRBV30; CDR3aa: CAWSTGQGRSEKLFF; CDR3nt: TGTGCCTGGAGTACCGGACAGGGGAGGAGTGAAAAACTGTTTTTT
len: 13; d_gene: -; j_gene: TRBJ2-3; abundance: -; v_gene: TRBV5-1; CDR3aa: CASSWGKIDTQYF; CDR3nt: TGCGCCAGCAGCTGGGGGAAGATAGATACGCAGTATTTT
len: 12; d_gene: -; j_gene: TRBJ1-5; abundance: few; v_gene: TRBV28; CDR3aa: CASSLPLEPQHF; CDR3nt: TGTGCCAGCAGTTTACCCCTGGAGCCCCAGCATTTT
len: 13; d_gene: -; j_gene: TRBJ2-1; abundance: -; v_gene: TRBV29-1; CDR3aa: CSVEEARNNEQFF; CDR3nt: TGCAGCGTTGAAGAGGCCCGTAACAATGAGCAGTTCTTC
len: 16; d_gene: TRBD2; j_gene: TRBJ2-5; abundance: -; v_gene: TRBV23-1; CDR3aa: CASSQWGGSFGETQYF; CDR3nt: TGCGCCAGCAGTCAGTGGGGGGGGTCTTTTGGAGAGACCCAGTACTTC
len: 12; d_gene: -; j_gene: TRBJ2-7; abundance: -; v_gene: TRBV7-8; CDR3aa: CASSLLDYEQYF; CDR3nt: TGTGCCAGCAGCTTATTGGACTACGAGCAGTACTTC
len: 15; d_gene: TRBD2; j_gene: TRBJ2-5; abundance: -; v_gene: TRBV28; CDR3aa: CASSFSGPAVETQYF; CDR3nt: TGTGCCAGCAGTTTTAGCGGGCCGGCAGTGGAGACCCAGTACTTC
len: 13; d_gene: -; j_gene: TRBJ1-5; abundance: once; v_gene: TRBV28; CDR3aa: CASSLFEGQPQHF; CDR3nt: TGTGCCAGCAGTTTATTTGAGGGCCAGCCCCAGCATTTT
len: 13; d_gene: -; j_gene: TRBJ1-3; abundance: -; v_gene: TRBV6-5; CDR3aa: CASSTGPGNTIYF; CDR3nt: TGTGCCAGCAGCACAGGGCCTGGAAACACCATATATTTT